This passage covers 9 T cell receptor beta chains from one sample sequenced in a study of molecular identifiers for immune sequencing clone quantification. TCRdb ran MiXCR on the PCR reads and lists one entry per CDR3 protein. The sample holds around 460,000 distinct CDR3 sequences; around 23% are singletons and the top ten take approximately 0.8%. Sequencing was performed on naive CD8+ T cells from blood, with Jurkat cell RNA spiked in. Subset of the sample: FACS-sorted CD8+CD4-CCR7+CD45RA+ naive T cells. Source of these receptors: a human donor in good health. Some libraries in this study had Jurkat cell RNA spiked in.

The chain combines TRBV7-2 with TRBJ2-3; 11 nucleotides match TRBD2. The germline V gene encodes CDR1 SGHTA and CDR2 FQGNSA. The CDR3 is 15 residues long. The J segment lost 4 bases and the V segment lost 8 bases, leaving 8 bases of the junction unmatched. CDR3 loop: CASRIAGGGADTQYF. The CDR3 nucleotides are TGTGCCAGCCGCATAGCGGGGGGGGGAGCAGATACGCAGTATTTT. Variable domain in full (rest from reference TRBV7-2 and TRBJ2-3): GAGVSQSPSNKVTEKGKDVELRCDPISGHTALYWYRQSLGQGLEFLIYFQGNSAPDKSGLPSDRFSAERTGGSVSTLTIQRTQQEDSAVYLCASRIAGGGADTQYFGPGTRLTVL.

The genes are TRBV27 and TRBJ2-7; D might be TRBD2 (6 bases). Per germline, CDR1 MNHEY and CDR2 SMNVEV (reference sequence). Trimming removed 5 bases from V and 2 bases from J, with 16 bases in between. This CDR3 has 15 residues. The CDR3 reads CASSTTGTGTYEQYF. CDR3 bases: TGTGCCAGCAGTACCACCGGGACTGGTACCTACGAGCAGTACTTC.

The gene calls are TRBV7-9 and TRBJ2-3; 9 bases align to TRBD1. The CDR3 spans 18 residues. V lost 5 bases and J lost 4; bases outside the gene matches: 16. Germline V CDR1 and CDR2: SEHNR, FQNEAQ (reference sequence). The CDR3 DNA reads as TGTGCCAGCAGCGGAGCCTTATTGACAGGGGGAAGGTCAGATACGCAGTATTTT. Protein sequence: CASSGALLTGGRSDTQYF. The full variable domain, rest sourced from reference TRBV7-9 and TRBJ2-3, is DTGVSQNPRHKITKRGQNVTFRCDPISEHNRLYWYRQTLGQGPEFLTYFQNEAQLEKSRLLSDRFSAERPKGSFSTLEIQRTEQGDSAMYLCASSGALLTGGRSDTQYFGPGTRLTVL.

The table lists this clonotype with many counts. CDR3 in DNA: TGTGCCAGCAGCGAAACAGGGTACTCTGGAAACACCATATATTTT. Translated: CASSETGYSGNTIYF. The rearrangement links TRBV9 to TRBJ1-3; tentatively, D is TRBD1 (6 bases). The germline V gene encodes CDR1 SGDLS and CDR2 YYNGEE. This CDR3 is 15 amino acids long. Deletions cut 3 bases from V and 0 bases from J, with 10 bases between.

This clonotype has a count of ten or more. The chain links TRBV7-2 to TRBJ2-1; 13 bases are shared with TRBD2. The ends lost 5 bases at V and 3 bases at J; junction bases unmatched: 1. Germline V gives CDR1 SGHTA, CDR2 FQGNSA. The CDR3 is 15 amino acids. The chain's CDR3 is CASSRLAGGYNEQFF. DNA of the CDR3: TGTGCCAGCAGCCGACTAGCGGGGGGCTACAATGAGCAGTTCTTC.

DNA of the CDR3: TGCAGTGCTAGTACTTTAATGAACACTGAAGCTTTCTTT. Its translation is CSASTLMNTEAFF. The chain recombines TRBV20-1 with TRBJ1-1; the D is unclear. From germline, CDR1 is DFQATT and CDR2 SNEGSKA (reference sequence). Trimming shortened V by 3 bases and J by 0 bases, and 8 bases separated the two germline ends. This CDR3 contains 13 residues.

This clonotype appeared many times. The chain combines TRBV7-2 with TRBJ2-7, with 8 bases lining up with TRBD1. Germline lookup yields CDR1 SGHTA and CDR2 FQGNSA. The CDR3 loop spans 15 amino acids. V shed 5 bases, J shed 3 bases, and the junction held 9 bases outside the gene matches. CDR3 DNA: TGTGCCAGCAGCCCTTGGACAGGGCCGAACTACGAGCAGTACTTC. Encoded protein: CASSPWTGPNYEQYF.

On this clonotype itself: A junction end diverges from the germline sequence, so it may reflect a read error. The chain combines TRBV7-9 with TRBJ1-1, with D unclear. This CDR3 region has 13 residues. CDR1 SEHNR and CDR2 FQNEAQ come from the germline V gene (reference sequence). In DNA form, the CDR3 reads TGTGCCAGCAGCCCTAGTGCCCGGAGTGAAGCTCTCTTT. It is translated as CASSPSARSEALF.

This clonotype has only a few counts. The CDR3 sequence: CASSLGSSDEQYF. DNA for the CDR3: TGCGCCAGCAGCTTGGGAAGCTCTGACGAGCAGTACTTC. The chain combines TRBV5-1 with TRBJ2-7, with D unclear. V was trimmed by 0 bases and J by 5 bases, leaving 9 bases between them. CDR3 length: 13 residues. Germline CDR1 SGHRS, CDR2 YFSETQ.